The 30 T cell receptor beta chains below were found in one sample sequenced in a study of blood T cell repertoires in COVID-19. Clones were read by immunoSEQ multiplex PCR, and TCRdb kept only the in-frame ones, dropping some. Of 35,000 to 45,000 clones detected, approximately 90% appear once; the ten largest clones hold around 0.37%. Sequences were obtained from peripheral blood. All receptors come from a man aged 50-60 years with COVID-19, enrolled during active disease.

The CDR3 DNA sequence: TGTGCCAGCGGCATAACAGGATACACTGAAGCTTTCTTT. It is translated as CASGITGYTEAFF. This sequence joins TRBV6-5 and TRBJ1-1; a possible D gene is TRBD1 (5 bases). V gave up 8 bases and J gave up 3 bases, with 13 bases separating them. This CDR3 is built from 13 residues. The germline V gene encodes CDR1 MNHEY and CDR2 SVGAGI.

V is TRBV9 and J is TRBJ2-5; 8 bases are shared with TRBD2. J lost 5 bases, V lost 0 bases, and 6 bases had no gene match. The CDR3 has 15 residues. Per germline, CDR1 SGDLS and CDR2 YYNGEE. CDR3 coding DNA: TGTGCCAGCAGCGTAGGCGGCGGGAGGACTGAGACCCAGTACTTC. Translation: CASSVGGGRTETQYF.

The chain has TRBV6-5 and TRBJ1-6; D not resolved. The germline gives CDR1 MNHEY, CDR2 SVGAGI. Trimming removed 6 bases from V and 0 bases from J, with 9 bases in between. The CDR3 sequence is 15 residues long. The CDR3 loop reads CASSLGSSYNSPLHF. In nucleotides, the CDR3 is TGTGCCAGCAGCCTGGGGAGCTCCTATAATTCACCCCTCCACTTT.

This chain joins TRBV29-1 and TRBJ1-1, with TRBD1 as a possible D gene (5 bases). Per the germline V gene, CDR1 is SQVTM and CDR2 is ANQGSEA. This CDR3 has 13 residues. The V end was cut by 1 base, the J end by 5 bases, with 11 bases between. DNA for the CDR3: TGCAGCGTTGAAGTCGGGACTTTTACTGAAGCTTTCTTT. Translation gives CSVEVGTFTEAFF.

The chain combines TRBV19 with TRBJ1-6, with D perhaps TRBD1 (6 bases). Germline loops: CDR1 LNHDA, CDR2 SQIVND (reference sequence). Trimming removed 6 bases at V and 7 bases at J, with 10 bases between. The CDR3 length is 13 residues. CDR3 DNA sequence: TGTGCCAGTAGGGACGACAGGAATTCACCCCTCCACTTT. It yields the protein CASRDDRNSPLHF.

The chain recombines TRBV7-9 with TRBJ2-5; 13 bases fit TRBD2. Trimming took 5 bases from V and 5 from J; bases not matched to a gene: 8. From germline, CDR1 is SEHNR and CDR2 FQNEAQ (reference sequence). The CDR3 sequence is 16 residues long. CDR3 in amino acids: CASSAEGLAGRETQYF. As DNA, the CDR3 is TGTGCCAGCAGCGCGGAGGGACTAGCGGGAAGGGAGACCCAGTACTTC.

The chain carries TRBV2 and TRBJ1-5, with D possibly being TRBD1 (6 bases). Germline CDR1 SNHLY, CDR2 FYNNEI. V shed 7 bases and J shed 5 bases, with 15 bases lying between them. The CDR3 contains 14 residues. The CDR3 spells CASKQGLRDQPQHF. As DNA, the CDR3 is TGTGCCAGCAAACAGGGTTTACGCGATCAGCCCCAGCATTTT.

The J gene is TRBJ2-7, the V gene TRBV3-1 (or the pseudogene TRBV3-2), with TRBD2 identical over 11 bases. The V gene's germline CDR1 is LGHDT and CDR2 YNNKEL (reference sequence). CDR3 length: 15 amino acids. V lost 4 bases and J lost 3; bases outside the gene matches: 5. The DNA for the CDR3 is TGTGCCAGCAGCCCGAGACTAGCGGGATACTACGAGCAGTACTTC. Its protein product is CASSPRLAGYYEQYF.

The genes are TRBV10-1 and TRBJ2-2; 8 nucleotides agree with TRBD2. The CDR3 has 16 amino acids. Per germline, CDR1 WNHNN and CDR2 SYGVQD (reference sequence). V dropped 6 bases and J dropped 6; count of bases not matched to a gene: 12. The DNA for the CDR3 is TGCGCCAGCAGCCTCCCGGGGACTAGTGTATCCGGGGAGCTGTTTTTT. Encoded protein: CASSLPGTSVSGELFF.

V and J are TRBV28 and TRBJ2-1; 10 bases map to TRBD2. CDR1 and CDR2 (germline): MDHEN, SYDVKM. V lost 7 bases to trimming and J lost 4 bases; unmatched junction nucleotides: 1. There are 13 residues in the CDR3. The CDR3: CASKLAGYNEQFF. CDR3 coding DNA: TGTGCCAGCAAACTAGCGGGGTACAATGAGCAGTTCTTC.

V gene TRBV13 combines with J gene TRBJ2-5; 13 bases map to TRBD2. The CDR3 extends over 18 amino acids. From germline, CDR1 is PRHDT and CDR2 FYEKMQ (reference sequence). The V segment lost 5 bases and the J segment 5 bases; nucleotides outside the gene matches: 14. CDR3 coding DNA: TGTGCCAGCAGCCCCTCCGGGACTAGCGGGACCGGCGGGGAGACCCAGTACTTC. Its translation is CASSPSGTSGTGGETQYF.

The chain joins TRBV6-5 to TRBJ2-1; TRBD2 agrees at 8 bases. Germline V gene data show CDR1 as MNHEY and CDR2 as SVGAGI. The CDR3 contains 12 residues. J was trimmed by 7 bases and V by 10 bases; bases with no gene match: 6. The CDR3 region is CATGRAGNEQFF. The DNA for the CDR3 is TGTGCCACCGGGAGGGCCGGTAATGAGCAGTTCTTC.

The J gene is TRBJ2-2, the V gene TRBV11-2; perhaps TRBD2 as D (6 bases). Germline loops: CDR1 SGHAT, CDR2 FQNNGV. The length of the CDR3 is 15 residues. Trimming removed 5 bases from V and 4 bases from J, with 14 bases in between. The CDR3 coding sequence is TGTGCCAGCAGCCAAACGGGAGCGGGCACCGGGGAGCTGTTTTTT. Its protein product is CASSQTGAGTGELFF.

V is TRBV19 and J is TRBJ2-1; 7 nucleotides agree with TRBD2. V gave up 6 bases and J gave up 5 bases; unmatched junction bases: 10. This CDR3 contains 15 residues. Per the germline V gene, CDR1 is LNHDA and CDR2 is SQIVND (reference sequence). This CDR3 is CASRSYLAANNEQFF. In nucleotides, the CDR3 is TGTGCCAGTAGATCATATCTAGCGGCTAACAATGAGCAGTTCTTC.

The chain joins TRBV4-3 to TRBJ2-7; 9 positions match TRBD2. Unmatched junction bases numbered 12, after V lost 0 bases and J lost 6 bases. Germline CDR1 LGHNA, CDR2 YSLEER. The CDR3 is 17 amino acids. The CDR3 sequence: CASSQEVYRAGGPEQYF. The DNA of the CDR3 is TGCGCCAGCAGCCAAGAAGTTTACAGAGCGGGGGGACCCGAGCAGTACTTC.

This rearrangement joins TRBV5-1 to TRBJ2-1, with 8 bases that match TRBD2. The germline gives CDR1 SGHRS, CDR2 YFSETQ. This CDR3 contains 15 residues. The V gene end was trimmed by 0 bases and the J gene end by 9 bases; junction bases not matched to a gene: 8. Here the CDR3 DNA reads TGCGCCAGCAGCTTGGATCTGGCTAGCGGGCGTGAGCAGTTCTTC. The encoded protein is CASSLDLASGREQFF.

The CDR3 loop is CASSVLQGENQPQHF. The CDR3 coding sequence is TGTGCCAGCAGTGTCCTGCAGGGGGAAAATCAGCCCCAGCATTTT. The genes are TRBV2 and TRBJ1-5; TRBD1 aligns across 7 bases. With V trimmed by 4 bases and J by 4 bases, 7 bases remained unmatched. The CDR3 loop spans 15 amino acids. Germline-derived CDR1 and CDR2 are SNHLY and FYNNEI.

Notes on this clone: The sample carries other DNA sequences with the same CDR3. The chain employs TRBV4-1 and TRBJ1-1; 8 bases fit TRBD1. V lost 6 bases, J lost 5 bases, and 8 bases stayed unmatched. Germline V lookup: CDR1 MGHRA, CDR2 YSYEKL. The CDR3 length is 14 residues. The CDR3: CASRPGGPNTEAFF. The CDR3 bases are TGCGCCAGCAGACCAGGGGGCCCGAATACTGAAGCTTTCTTT.

This clone was observed once. CDR3 sequence: CASSFEHLNTEAFF. CDR3 DNA: TGTGCCAGCAGCTTCGAACACCTGAACACTGAAGCTTTCTTT. V is TRBV7-2 and J is TRBJ1-1; no definite D call. CDR1 is SGHTA, CDR2 FQGNSA, per germline. Trimming pared 3 bases from V and 0 bases from J, leaving 8 bases between. The CDR3 has 14 amino acids.

The chain uses TRBV3-1 (or the pseudogene TRBV3-2) and TRBJ2-3; D might be TRBD2 (5 bases). This CDR3 has 15 amino acids. Germline V gene data show CDR1 as LGHDT and CDR2 as YNNKEL (reference sequence). V gave up 6 bases and J gave up 2 bases, with 15 bases separating them. The DNA of the CDR3 is TGTGCCAGCAGATCTCTAGCACAGAACACAGATACGCAGTATTTT. Translation: CASRSLAQNTDTQYF.

The V call is TRBV9, the J call TRBJ2-2; TRBD2 matches 7 bases. Losses at the gene ends were 0 bases for V and 5 bases for J; bases not matched to a gene: 4. CDR3 length: 15 residues. Looked up from germline, CDR1 is SGDLS and CDR2 is YYNGEE. CDR3 DNA: TGTGCCAGCAGCGTAGTTCGGGGAGGGACCGGGGAGCTGTTTTTT. Residues: CASSVVRGGTGELFF.

The chain joins TRBV10-3 to TRBJ2-2, with TRBD1 identical over 7 bases. Trimming took 6 bases from V and 6 from J; bases not matched to a gene: 13. CDR1 is ENHRY, CDR2 SYGVKD, per germline. The CDR3 totals 16 residues. The CDR3 here is CAIRRQGFNDAGELFF. CDR3 nucleotides: TGTGCCATCAGACGACAGGGATTCAACGACGCCGGGGAGCTGTTTTTT.

J is TRBJ1-1 and V is TRBV6-2 or TRBV6-3; 7 nucleotides align to TRBD1. Germline CDR1 reads MNHEY; CDR2 reads SVGEGT. CDR3 length equals 15 residues. Trimming at V came to 0 bases and at J to 2 bases, leaving 3 bases not matched to a gene. CDR3 coding DNA: TGTGCCAGCAGTTACTCAGGGGGCCGTAACACTGAAGCTTTCTTT. It yields the protein CASSYSGGRNTEAFF.

The chain is built from TRBV3-1 (or the pseudogene TRBV3-2) and TRBJ2-5; 13 bases align to TRBD2. Trimming removed 5 bases from V and 6 bases from J; junction bases left unmatched: 6. The CDR3 has 15 amino acids. Germline CDR1 reads LGHDT; CDR2 reads YNNKEL (reference sequence). The CDR3 spells CASSGTSGTRQTQYF. DNA for the CDR3: TGTGCCAGCAGCGGGACTAGCGGGACGAGGCAGACCCAGTACTTC.

The rearrangement joins TRBV18 to TRBJ1-3; D not resolved. The V gene's germline CDR1 is KGHSH and CDR2 LQKENI. The CDR3 is 16 amino acids. Trimming pared 1 base from V and 0 bases from J, leaving 10 bases between. CDR3 protein: CASSPLGGNSGNTIYF. The CDR3 coding sequence is TGTGCCAGCTCACCACTTGGCGGGAACTCTGGAAACACCATATATTTT.

The J gene is TRBJ2-3, the V gene TRBV19; possibly TRBD1 for D (5 bases). The V end lost 4 bases, the J end lost 0 bases, and 11 bases lay between the germline ends. In germline, CDR1 is LNHDA, CDR2 SQIVND (reference sequence). CDR3 length: 15 amino acids. The CDR3 protein is CASSSRQRSTDTQYF. The CDR3 coding sequence is TGTGCCAGTAGTAGTCGACAGCGAAGCACAGATACGCAGTATTTT.

The J gene is TRBJ2-1, the V gene TRBV7-9; 9 bases map to TRBD2. The CDR3 runs to 15 residues. The trim removed 1 base at V and 5 bases at J, leaving 3 bases unmatched. CDR1 SEHNR and CDR2 FQNEAQ come from the germline V gene (reference sequence). DNA of the CDR3: TGTGCCAGCAGCTTAGTTAGACTAGCGGACAATGAGCAGTTCTTC. As protein: CASSLVRLADNEQFF.

CDR3 sequence: CASSSLDGYTF. The CDR3 nucleotides read TGTGCCAGCAGTTCCCTAGATGGCTACACCTTC. The V and J genes are TRBV28 and TRBJ1-2; D is unresolved. The CDR3 runs to 11 residues. Germline lookup yields CDR1 MDHEN and CDR2 SYDVKM. Trimming removed 4 bases from V and 6 bases from J, with 6 bases in between.

The CDR3 here is CASSQNPAGTRQETQYF. CDR3 sequence (DNA): TGCGCCAGCAGCCAGAATCCCGCCGGGACTAGGCAAGAGACCCAGTACTTC. The rearrangement uses TRBV4-1 and TRBJ2-5; TRBD2 matches at 8 bases. Germline CDR1 reads MGHRA; CDR2 reads YSYEKL. V lost 3 bases and J lost 2; bases outside the gene matches: 11. This CDR3 is built from 17 residues.

This chain's CDR3 is CASSRRLAGERGELFF. The CDR3 DNA follows: TGTGCCAGTAGTAGACGTCTAGCGGGAGAGCGCGGGGAGCTGTTTTTT. The V call is TRBV19, the J call TRBJ2-2; 10 nucleotides match TRBD2. The CDR3 length is 16 residues. CDR1 LNHDA and CDR2 SQIVND come from the germline V gene (reference sequence). With 4 bases clipped from V and 7 bases from J, the junction kept 9 bases outside the gene matches.